This T cell receptor beta chain was sequenced for a study of OX40 agonist ivuxolimab in advanced cancers. Findings and caveats of the study: Antigen targets of the expanded peripheral T cells went undetermined. The study found that CD8+ T cells averaged more expanded clones than CD4+. The 0.1-3.0 mg/kg partial responders had among the lowest clonal expansion.

Only in-frame clones appear in the TCRdb table, and some are missing; sequencing was by immunoSEQ multiplex PCR. The sample shows under 65,000 clones, 80% to 90% of them seen only once. Concerning this clone: The antigen is not known.

Any history of autoimmune disease or systemic immunosuppression disqualified patients. Trimming left V 2 bases short and J 0 bases short, with 8 bases between. Germline V gene sequence: CDR1 MNHNY, CDR2 SVGAGI (reference sequence). The CDR3 runs to 14 residues. The gene calls are TRBV6-6 and TRBJ2-7; tentatively, D is TRBD2 (6 bases). This receptor was identified in an adult with an advanced solid tumor such as melanoma, head and neck, liver or kidney cancer. This specimen consisted of CD4+ or CD8+ T cells sorted from blood, obtained in a trial of the OX40 agonist ivuxolimab. The CDR3: CASSYGGYSYEQYV. The CDR3 DNA follows: TGTGCCAGCAGTTACGGGGGGTACTCCTACGAGCAGTACGTC.